Listed here are 27 T cell receptor beta chains from one sample, sequenced in a study of OX40 agonist ivuxolimab in advanced cancers. The data were produced by immunoSEQ multiplex PCR, yet TCRdb's version contains in-frame clones alone and is incomplete. Counted here are some 110,000 clones, around 93% occurring once; the ten biggest clones make up approximately 0.15%. Sample: CD4+ or CD8+ T cells sorted from blood, taken in a trial of the OX40 agonist ivuxolimab. These receptor sequences come from an adult with an advanced solid tumor such as melanoma, head and neck, liver or kidney cancer.

This clone appeared once. The chain uses TRBV7-8 and TRBJ2-1; TRBD2 is a possible D gene (6 bases). This CDR3 has 16 amino acids. Per germline, CDR1 SGHVS and CDR2 FQNEAQ. The V gene lost 2 bases and the J gene lost 6 bases, with 17 bases spanning the gap. In DNA form, the CDR3 reads TGTGCCAGCAGCTTACGGCGGGAAGGTTTTGGCAATGAGCAGTTCTTC. Translation gives CASSLRREGFGNEQFF.

In this sample, this clone turned up once. The chain uses TRBV27 and TRBJ2-3; 10 nucleotides match TRBD2. Losses at the gene ends were 5 bases for V and 15 bases for J; bases not matched to a gene: 8. The germline V gene encodes CDR1 MNHEY and CDR2 SMNVEV (reference sequence). This CDR3 region has 12 residues. The CDR3 loop reads CASSLLAGSPYF. The CDR3 nucleotides are TGTGCCAGCAGTCTACTAGCGGGAAGCCCCTATTTT.

The CDR3 coding sequence is TGTGCCAGCAGCTTAAATAGCGCCGAGCAGTACTTC. Its translation: CASSLNSAEQYF. This rearrangement joins TRBV7-2 to TRBJ2-7, with TRBD2 as a possible D gene (5 bases). The ends were cut back, 2 bases at V and 6 bases at J, with 8 bases in the middle. Germline CDR1 is SGHTA and CDR2 is FQGNSA. The CDR3 totals 12 residues.

This chain connects TRBV25-1 to TRBJ2-5; 9 bases align to TRBD2. Germline V lookup: CDR1 MGHDK, CDR2 SYGVNS. V was pared by 6 bases and J by 4 bases, with 6 bases of the junction left unmatched. The CDR3 has 14 amino acids. The CDR3 bases are TGTGCCAGCAGGGCAGCGGGGGGACGAGAGACCCAGTACTTC. As protein: CASRAAGGRETQYF.

CDR3 bases: TGTGCCAGCAGCTCCTACACAGATACGCAGTATTTT. Translating gives CASSSYTDTQYF. The rearrangement joins TRBV5-6 to TRBJ2-3; D unresolved. The V end lost 3 bases, the J end lost 2 bases, and 4 bases lay between the germline ends. Germline V gene data show CDR1 as SGHDT and CDR2 as YYEEEE. The CDR3 is 12 amino acids. The entire variable domain, with the rest obtained from reference TRBV5-6 and TRBJ2-3, is as follows: DAGVTQSPTHLIKTRGQQVTLRCSPKSGHDTVSWYQQALGQGPQFIFQYYEEEERQRGNFPDRFSGHQFPNYSSELNVNALLLGDSALYLCASSSYTDTQYFGPGTRLTVL.

The genes are TRBV28 and TRBJ2-7; the D gene is possibly TRBD2 (6 bases). The germline V gene has CDR1 MDHEN and CDR2 SYDVKM. The CDR3 length is 14 residues. The V end was cut by 3 bases, the J end by 0 bases, with 9 bases between. CDR3 coding DNA: TGTGCCAGCAGTTTCAACGGGGGCTCCTACGAGCAGTACTTC. Protein product: CASSFNGGSYEQYF. Full variable domain (rest looked up from reference TRBV28 and TRBJ2-7): DVKVTQSSRYLVKRTGEKVFLECVQDMDHENMFWYRQDPGLGLRLIYFSYDVKMKEKGDIPEGYSVSREKKERFSLILESASTNQTSMYLCASSFNGGSYEQYFGPGTRLTVT.

The chain has TRBV7-2 and TRBJ2-5, with D possibly TRBD1 on 6 matching bases. Germline lookup yields CDR1 SGHTA and CDR2 FQGNSA. The CDR3 spans 16 residues. Deletions cut 0 bases from V and 1 base from J, with 12 bases between. CDR3 protein: CASSLAWNRVQETQYF. DNA for the CDR3: TGTGCCAGCAGCTTAGCGTGGAACAGGGTCCAAGAGACCCAGTACTTC.

In the case of this clone: This specimen includes other DNA sequences encoding the same CDR3. The rearrangement uses TRBV5-1 and TRBJ2-3, with unresolved D. This CDR3 comprises 12 residues. With 2 bases removed from V and 5 bases from J, the gap between germline ends came to 6 bases. CDR1 and CDR2 from the germline V gene are SGHRS and YFSETQ. The CDR3 coding sequence is TGCGCCAGCAGCTTAGGGCTAGATACGCAGTATTTT. It specifies CASSLGLDTQYF.

The CDR3 loop is CASSWASSTDTQYF. The CDR3 nucleotides read TGTGCCAGTAGTTGGGCTAGCAGCACAGATACGCAGTATTTT. The chain links TRBV19 to TRBJ2-3, with D perhaps TRBD2 (5 bases). V gave up 5 bases and J gave up 0 bases, with 9 bases separating them. CDR3 length: 14 residues. Germline V gene sequence: CDR1 LNHDA, CDR2 SQIVND (reference sequence).

The chain combines TRBV19 with TRBJ1-4; TRBD1 might be the D (5 bases). The V end was cut by 4 bases, the J end by 8 bases, with 14 bases between. The germline CDR1 and CDR2 sequences are LNHDA and SQIVND (reference sequence). This CDR3 contains 14 residues. CDR3 nucleotides: TGTGCCAGTAGTACCTCAGGGATTGGGGAAAAACTGTTTTTT. The encoded protein is CASSTSGIGEKLFF.

The chain has TRBV19 and TRBJ2-2; tentatively, D is TRBD1 (7 bases). V was pared by 8 bases and J by 0 bases, with 19 bases between. This CDR3 is built from 17 residues. CDR1 and CDR2 from the germline V gene are LNHDA and SQIVND (reference sequence). Here the CDR3 reads CASGAGQPLTNTGELFF. For the CDR3, the DNA is TGTGCCAGTGGGGCGGGACAGCCCCTCACGAACACCGGGGAGCTGTTTTTT. Variable domain in full (rest from reference TRBV19 and TRBJ2-2): DGGITQSPKYLFRKEGQNVTLSCEQNLNHDAMYWYRQDPGQGLRLIYYSQIVNDFQKGDIAEGYSVSREKKESFPLTVTSAQKNPTAFYLCASGAGQPLTNTGELFFGEGSRLTVL.

V usage is TRBV7-8 and J usage is TRBJ1-1, with D perhaps matching TRBD1 (5 bases). Germline loops: CDR1 SGHVS, CDR2 FQNEAQ. The V end lost 3 bases, the J end lost 4 bases, and 18 bases lay between the germline ends. CDR3 size: 16 residues. The CDR3 is CASSLRLGHPGTEAFF. The DNA of the CDR3 is TGTGCCAGCAGCTTGAGGCTTGGACACCCCGGCACTGAAGCTTTCTTT.

This chain connects TRBV5-1 to TRBJ1-1; 7 positions agree with TRBD1. CDR3 size: 15 residues. With 3 bases clipped from V and 2 bases from J, the junction kept 7 bases outside the gene matches. Per the germline V gene, CDR1 is SGHRS and CDR2 is YFSETQ. The CDR3 DNA reads TGCGCCAGCAGCTGGGGGGGACAGCTAAACACTGAAGCTTTCTTT. This codes for CASSWGGQLNTEAFF.

This rearrangement joins TRBV28 to TRBJ1-2; D perhaps matches TRBD1 (5 bases). Trimming removed 10 bases at V and 4 bases at J, with 13 bases between. This CDR3 spans 12 amino acids. Germline CDR1 reads MDHEN; CDR2 reads SYDVKM. The CDR3 loop reads CAIHPGGYGYTF. The CDR3 DNA sequence: TGTGCCATCCACCCCGGGGGCTATGGCTACACCTTC.

The CDR3: CASSQDDLAGGRVETQYF. CDR3 coding DNA: TGCGCCAGCAGCCAAGATGACCTAGCGGGGGGCCGGGTTGAGACCCAGTACTTC. This chain uses TRBV4-1 with TRBJ2-5, with 11 bases matching TRBD2. This CDR3 has 18 amino acids. Germline CDR1 reads MGHRA; CDR2 reads YSYEKL. J was trimmed by 5 bases and V by 0 bases; bases with no gene match: 11.

The chain has TRBV5-6 and TRBJ2-7; TRBD1 matches 8 bases. V gave up 4 bases and J gave up 7 bases; unmatched junction bases: 7. The CDR3 is 13 amino acids. The V gene's germline CDR1 is SGHDT and CDR2 YYEEEE. CDR3 DNA sequence: TGTGCCAGCAGCGGCCGGACAGGGTCGGAGCAGTACTTC. It specifies CASSGRTGSEQYF. The complete variable domain, with remaining parts taken from reference TRBV5-6 and TRBJ2-7, reads DAGVTQSPTHLIKTRGQQVTLRCSPKSGHDTVSWYQQALGQGPQFIFQYYEEEERQRGNFPDRFSGHQFPNYSSELNVNALLLGDSALYLCASSGRTGSEQYFGPGTRLTVT.

The V call is TRBV28, the J call TRBJ2-7; D is tentatively TRBD1 or TRBD2 (6 bases each). The CDR3 runs 15 residues. Germline CDR1 is MDHEN and CDR2 is SYDVKM. The V end lost 8 bases, the J end lost 1 base, and 18 bases lay between the germline ends. The CDR3 loop reads CASQWGAGRSYEQYF. The CDR3 DNA is TGTGCCAGCCAGTGGGGGGCAGGGCGTTCCTACGAGCAGTACTTC.

This CDR3 is CASRPPQVAGNTIYF. The CDR3 DNA sequence: TGTGCCAGCAGGCCCCCGCAGGTGGCTGGAAACACCATATATTTT. V usage is TRBV6-6 and J usage is TRBJ1-3; no definite D call. There are 15 residues in the CDR3. V was clipped by 6 bases and J by 2 bases, with 14 bases between them. Germline loops: CDR1 MNHNY, CDR2 SVGAGI (reference sequence).

The chain couples TRBV30 to TRBJ1-3, with D hard to call. The germline V and J ends were trimmed by 0 bases and 3 bases, with 9 bases remaining between them. The CDR3 loop spans 14 amino acids. Per germline, CDR1 GTSNPN and CDR2 SVGIG (reference sequence). In DNA form, the CDR3 reads TGTGCCTGGAGTGTCGGCCGGCGTGGAAACACCATATATTTT. Protein sequence: CAWSVGRRGNTIYF.

CDR3 sequence reads: CASSNQGARDTEAFF. CDR3 coding DNA: TGTGCCAGTAGTAATCAGGGGGCAAGGGACACTGAAGCTTTCTTT. The chain recombines TRBV19 with TRBJ1-1; 8 bases align to TRBD1. Germline values: CDR1 LNHDA, CDR2 SQIVND (reference sequence). This CDR3 region has 15 residues. The J segment lost 3 bases and the V segment lost 4 bases, leaving 7 bases of the junction unmatched.

V is TRBV30 and J is TRBJ1-3, with TRBD1 identical over 8 bases. Germline CDR1 and CDR2: GTSNPN and SVGIG (reference sequence). V lost 1 base and J lost 7; bases outside the gene matches: 6. This CDR3 contains 14 residues. This CDR3 is CAWSGTGYVNTIYF. In DNA, the CDR3 is TGTGCCTGGAGTGGGACAGGGTATGTGAACACCATATATTTT. The full variable domain, rest sourced from reference TRBV30 and TRBJ1-3, is SQTIHQWPATLVQPVGSPLSLECTVEGTSNPNLYWYRQAAGRGLQLLFYSVGIGQISSEVPQNLSASRPQDRQFILSSKKLLLSDSGFYLCAWSGTGYVNTIYFGEGSWLTVV.

V usage is TRBV19 and J usage is TRBJ2-5, with D perhaps matching TRBD2 (5 bases). The CDR3 is 14 amino acids. Trimming pared 5 bases from V and 7 bases from J, leaving 17 bases between. The germline V gene has CDR1 LNHDA and CDR2 SQIVND (reference sequence). Here the CDR3 DNA reads TGTGCCAGTAGTCGAAAGGGTGTTGAGGGGACCCAGTACTTC. Amino acids: CASSRKGVEGTQYF.

The chain combines TRBV5-4 with TRBJ2-7, with D perhaps TRBD1 or TRBD2 (6 bases each). The CDR3 loop spans 15 amino acids. Germline lookup yields CDR1 SGHNT and CDR2 YYREEE (reference sequence). The V end was cut by 4 bases, the J end by 2 bases, with 16 bases between. CDR3 coding DNA: TGTGCCAGCAGCCTGGGGGGCCAAGGTGCCTACGAGCAGTACTTC. It specifies CASSLGGQGAYEQYF.

This chain uses TRBV19 with TRBJ1-1; the match to TRBD1 covers 7 bases. The CDR3 spans 15 residues. V trimming: 7 bases; J trimming: 0 bases; junction bases outside the gene matches: 8. The germline CDR1 and CDR2 sequences are LNHDA and SQIVND (reference sequence). The CDR3, as DNA: TGTGCCAGTATGGGACAGACCAGGATGAACACTGAAGCTTTCTTT. Residues: CASMGQTRMNTEAFF.

The chain uses TRBV5-4 and TRBJ1-3, with no clear D. This CDR3 is 13 amino acids long. V was pared by 4 bases and J by 1 base, with 6 bases between. Germline-derived CDR1 and CDR2 are SGHNT and YYREEE (reference sequence). CDR3 amino acids: CASSLESGNTIYF. The CDR3 bases are TGTGCCAGCAGCCTGGAGTCTGGAAACACCATATATTTT.

The V and J genes are TRBV11-3 and TRBJ2-5; the D is unclear. Deletions cut 6 bases from V and 5 bases from J, with 19 bases between. This CDR3 is built from 15 residues. Germline V gene lookup returns CDR1 SGHNT and CDR2 YENEEA. CDR3 protein: CASSLGSRLGETQYF. CDR3 nucleotides: TGTGCCAGCAGTCTTGGGTCGAGGTTAGGTGAGACCCAGTACTTC.

This rearrangement joins TRBV5-4 to TRBJ2-3, with 14 bases aligning to TRBD2. The germline V gene encodes CDR1 SGHNT and CDR2 YYREEE (reference sequence). The CDR3 runs to 16 residues. The J segment lost 6 bases and the V segment lost 3 bases, leaving 6 bases of the junction unmatched. In DNA, the CDR3 is TGTGCCAGCAGCTCTGGACTAGCGGGGGGAGTGGATACGCAGTATTTT. Its translation is CASSSGLAGGVDTQYF.